These T cell receptor beta chains were read from a single sample in a study of molecular identifiers for immune sequencing clone quantification. Using its own MiXCR run on the PCR reads, TCRdb lists one record per CDR3 protein. The sample holds around 2,500 distinct CDR3 sequences, around 25% seen once. Material: naive CD8+ T cells from blood, with Jurkat cell RNA spiked in. The receptor source for this set is a human donor in good health. Some libraries in this study had Jurkat cell RNA spiked in. The conserved cysteine and the conserved F or W are not part of the CDR3 here.

V,J,CDR3
TRBV20-1,TRBJ2-7,SASLVGGSYEQY
TRBV9,TRBJ2-1,ASSAAGTEYNEQF
TRBV20-1,TRBJ2-5,SARDHPSGSGETQY
TRBV15,TRBJ1-2,ATSRDQGGIYGYT
TRBV5-1,TRBJ2-7,ASSFMGVRATYEQY
TRBV27,TRBJ2-7,ASSWRIGGYKQY
TRBV20-1,TRBJ2-1,SASFADNEQF
TRBV4-1,TRBJ2-7,ASSQVTGGAIYEQY
TRBV29-1,TRBJ2-5,SARPYRAERIAGETQY
TRBV28,TRBJ2-3,ASSLSWDPSTSGSTDTQY
TRBV6-2/TRBV6-3,TRBJ1-5,ASTRGQTDSNQPQH
TRBV4-3,TRBJ2-1,ASSQEVAGAYNEQF
TRBV4-3,TRBJ2-7,ASSQDIRYEQY
TRBV4-3,TRBJ1-4,ASSQMETATNEKLF
TRBV13,TRBJ1-5,ASSLRSQPQH
TRBV19,TRBJ2-1,ASSTGEGHNEQF